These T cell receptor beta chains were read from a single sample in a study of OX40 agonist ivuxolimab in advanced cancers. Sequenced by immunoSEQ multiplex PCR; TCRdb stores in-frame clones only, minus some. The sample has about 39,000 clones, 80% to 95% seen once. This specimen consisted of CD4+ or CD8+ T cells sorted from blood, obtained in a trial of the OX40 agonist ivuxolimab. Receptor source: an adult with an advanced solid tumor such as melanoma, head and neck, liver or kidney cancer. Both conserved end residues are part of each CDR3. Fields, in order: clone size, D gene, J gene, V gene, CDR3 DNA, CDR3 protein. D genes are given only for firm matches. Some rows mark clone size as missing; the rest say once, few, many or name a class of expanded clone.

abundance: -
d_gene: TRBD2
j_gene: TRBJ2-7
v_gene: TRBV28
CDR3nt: TGTGCCAGCGACCCGGGGGGGGTGGACTACGAGCAGTACTTC
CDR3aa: CASDPGGVDYEQYF

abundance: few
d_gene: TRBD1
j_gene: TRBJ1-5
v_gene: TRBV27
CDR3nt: TGTGCCAGCAGGGGGGACAGCCTTAATCAGCCCCAGCATTTT
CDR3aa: CASRGDSLNQPQHF

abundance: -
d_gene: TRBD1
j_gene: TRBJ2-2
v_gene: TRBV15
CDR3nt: TGTGCCACCTCTTTTTACAGGGGCGACACCGGGGAGCTGTTTTTT
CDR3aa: CATSFYRGDTGELFF

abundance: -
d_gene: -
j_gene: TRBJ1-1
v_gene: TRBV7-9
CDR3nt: TGTGCCAGCAGCTTCCGGCATACTGAAGCTTTCTTT
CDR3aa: CASSFRHTEAFF

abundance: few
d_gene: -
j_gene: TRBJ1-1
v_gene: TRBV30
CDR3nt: TGTGCCTGGTTAACAGGAAAACTGAACACTGAAGCTTTCTTT
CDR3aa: CAWLTGKLNTEAFF

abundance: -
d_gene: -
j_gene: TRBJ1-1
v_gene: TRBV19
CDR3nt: TGTGCCAGTACCAAGTGGGGATTTGCCATGAACACTGAAGCTTTCTTT
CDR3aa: CASTKWGFAMNTEAFF

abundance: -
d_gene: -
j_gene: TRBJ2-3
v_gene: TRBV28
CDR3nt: TGTGCCAGCCAGTCGAACCAACTCACAGATACGCAGTATTTT
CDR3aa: CASQSNQLTDTQYF

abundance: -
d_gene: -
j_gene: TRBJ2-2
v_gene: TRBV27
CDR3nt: TGTGCCAGCCTAGATCTCGCGGGGCGGGGGGAGCTGTTTTTT
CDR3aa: CASLDLAGRGELFF

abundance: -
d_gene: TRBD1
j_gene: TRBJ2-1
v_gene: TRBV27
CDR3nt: TGTGCCAGCAGTGCCGACAGGGTGACCAGCAATGAGCAGTTCTTC
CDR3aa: CASSADRVTSNEQFF

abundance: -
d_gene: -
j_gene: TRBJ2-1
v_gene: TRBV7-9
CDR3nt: TGTGCCAGCAGCGTGTATGACAATGAGCAGTTCTTC
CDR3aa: CASSVYDNEQFF

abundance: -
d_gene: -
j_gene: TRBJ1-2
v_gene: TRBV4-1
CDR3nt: TGCGCCAGCAGCCAGGAGCGATCGGCAGCTAACTATGGCTACACCTTC
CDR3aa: CASSQERSAANYGYTF

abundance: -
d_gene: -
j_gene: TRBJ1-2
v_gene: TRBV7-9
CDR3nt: TGTGCCAGCAGCCCCCCGGGACACATTGTCTATGGCTACACCTTC
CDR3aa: CASSPPGHIVYGYTF

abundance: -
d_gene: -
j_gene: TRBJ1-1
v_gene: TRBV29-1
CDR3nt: TGCAGCGTTGAGGGTGAGGTTTTGAACACTGAAGCTTTCTTT
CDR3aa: CSVEGEVLNTEAFF

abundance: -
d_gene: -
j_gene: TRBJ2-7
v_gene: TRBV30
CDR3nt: TGTGCCTGGAATCAACCTCTCTCCTACGAGCAGTACTTC
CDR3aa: CAWNQPLSYEQYF

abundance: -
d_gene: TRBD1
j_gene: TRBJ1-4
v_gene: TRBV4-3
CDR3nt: TGCGCCAGCAGCCCTAGCCGACAGGGCGTAAAACTGTTTTTT
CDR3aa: CASSPSRQGVKLFF

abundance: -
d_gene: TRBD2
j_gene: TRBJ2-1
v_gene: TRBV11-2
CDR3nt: TGTGCCAGCAGCCTAGGGACTAGCGGGAGTGTAGAGAATGAGCAGTTCTTC
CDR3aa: CASSLGTSGSVENEQFF

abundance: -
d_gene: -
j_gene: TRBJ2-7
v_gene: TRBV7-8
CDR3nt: TGTGCCAGCAGTCCCCCCGACAGATTCTACGAGCAGTACTTC
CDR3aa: CASSPPDRFYEQYF

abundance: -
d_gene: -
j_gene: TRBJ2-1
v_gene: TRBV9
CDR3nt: TGTGCCAGCAGCATCGGGCAAGGCCCCAATGAGCAGTTCTTC
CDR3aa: CASSIGQGPNEQFF

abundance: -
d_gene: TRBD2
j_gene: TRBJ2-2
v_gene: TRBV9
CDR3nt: TGTGCCAGCAGCGGACACGGACTAGGAGGGACCGGGGAGCTGTTTTTT
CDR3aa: CASSGHGLGGTGELFF

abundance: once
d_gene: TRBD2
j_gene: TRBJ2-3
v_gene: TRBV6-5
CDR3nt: TGTGCCAGCAGTTACTCGACTAGCGGAACAGATACGCAGTATTTT
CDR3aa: CASSYSTSGTDTQYF

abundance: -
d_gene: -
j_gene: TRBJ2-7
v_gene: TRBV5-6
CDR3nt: TGTGCCAGCAGGGGGGCTAGCGGACAAACCTACGAGCAGTACTTC
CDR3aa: CASRGASGQTYEQYF

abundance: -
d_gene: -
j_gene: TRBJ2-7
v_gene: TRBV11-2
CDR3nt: TGTGCCAGCAGCTTATCTAGGGCGGGCTACGAGCAGTACTTC
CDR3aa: CASSLSRAGYEQYF

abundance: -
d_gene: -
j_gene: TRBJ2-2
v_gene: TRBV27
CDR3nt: TGTGCCAGCAGTTTCTTTGACACCGGGGAGCTGTTTTTT
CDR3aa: CASSFFDTGELFF

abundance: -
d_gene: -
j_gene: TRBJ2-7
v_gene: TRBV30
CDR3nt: TGTGCCTGGAGCTCGGGTGGAGGGGCCGAGCAGTACTTC
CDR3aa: CAWSSGGGAEQYF

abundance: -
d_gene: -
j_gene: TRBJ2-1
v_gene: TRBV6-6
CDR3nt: TGTGCCAGCAGCCCCGTTTGGGGGAGCGATGAGCAGTTCTTC
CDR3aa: CASSPVWGSDEQFF

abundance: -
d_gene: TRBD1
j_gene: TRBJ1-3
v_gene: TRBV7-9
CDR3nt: TGTGCCAGCAGCTCCACAACGTGGACAGGGGAGAGCTCTGGAAACACCATATATTTT
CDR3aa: CASSSTTWTGESSGNTIYF

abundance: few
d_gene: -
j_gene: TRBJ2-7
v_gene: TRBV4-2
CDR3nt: TGTGCCAGCAGCCAAGATTCCAGCGGGTATCCCTACGAGCAGTACTTC
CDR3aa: CASSQDSSGYPYEQYF

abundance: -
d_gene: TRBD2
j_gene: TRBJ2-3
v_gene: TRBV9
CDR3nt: TGTGCCAGCAGCGACACTCTTACTAGCGGGAGCACAGATACGCAGTATTTT
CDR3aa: CASSDTLTSGSTDTQYF

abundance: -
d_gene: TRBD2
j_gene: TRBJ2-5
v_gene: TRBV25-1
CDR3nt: TGTGCCAGCAGTGGACTAGCGGGAGCAGAGACCCAGTACTTC
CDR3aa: CASSGLAGAETQYF

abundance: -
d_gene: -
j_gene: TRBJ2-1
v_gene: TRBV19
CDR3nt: TGTGCCAGTAGGGGGCAGGGTGATATCAATGAGCAGTTCTTC
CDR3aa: CASRGQGDINEQFF

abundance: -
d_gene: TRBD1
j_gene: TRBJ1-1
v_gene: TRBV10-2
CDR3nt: TGCGCCAGCAGAGCGGGACAGGGGGCTCTAAGCACTGAAGCTTTCTTT
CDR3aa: CASRAGQGALSTEAFF

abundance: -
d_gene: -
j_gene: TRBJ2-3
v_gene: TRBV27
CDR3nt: TGTGCCACCCGGGGGGCGGGGGATAGCACAGATACGCAGTATTTT
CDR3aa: CATRGAGDSTDTQYF

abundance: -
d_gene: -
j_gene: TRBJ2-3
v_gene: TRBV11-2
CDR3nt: TGTGCCAGCACCGAAGGGTTCGGGGGACCCCTCACAGATACGCAGTATTTT
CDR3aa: CASTEGFGGPLTDTQYF

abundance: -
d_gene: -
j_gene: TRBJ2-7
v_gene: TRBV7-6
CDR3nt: TGTGCCAGCAGCTTAGCATCTCAGGGAACGGAGCAGTACTTC
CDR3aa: CASSLASQGTEQYF

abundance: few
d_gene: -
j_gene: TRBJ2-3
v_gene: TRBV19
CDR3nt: TGTGCCAGTAGTACGGGGGGCCCAGATACGCAGTATTTT
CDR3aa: CASSTGGPDTQYF

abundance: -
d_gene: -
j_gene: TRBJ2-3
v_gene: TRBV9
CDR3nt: TGTGCCAGCAGCGTAGGGGGCGGCGTTAGCACAGATACGCAGTATTTT
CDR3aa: CASSVGGGVSTDTQYF

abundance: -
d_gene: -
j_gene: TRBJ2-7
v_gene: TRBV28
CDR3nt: TGTGCCATTAGGGCCGGGACTCACGATTACGAGCAGTACTTC
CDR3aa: CAIRAGTHDYEQYF

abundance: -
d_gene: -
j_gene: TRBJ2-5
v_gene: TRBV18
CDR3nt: TGTGCCAGCTCCCACACAAACGGGTATGAGACCCAGTACTTC
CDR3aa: CASSHTNGYETQYF

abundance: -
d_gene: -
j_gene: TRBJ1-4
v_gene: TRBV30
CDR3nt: TGTGCCTGGAGTGTACACAGGGCCGAAAAACTGTTTTTT
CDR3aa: CAWSVHRAEKLFF

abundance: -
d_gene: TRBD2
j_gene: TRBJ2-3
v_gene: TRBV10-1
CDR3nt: TGCGCCAGCAGCCGACTAGCGGATAGCACAGATACGCAGTATTTT
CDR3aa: CASSRLADSTDTQYF

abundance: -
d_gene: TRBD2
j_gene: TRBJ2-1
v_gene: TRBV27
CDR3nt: TGTGCCAGCACCCTCACTACTAGCGGGAGTTACAATGAGCAGTTCTTC
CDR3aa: CASTLTTSGSYNEQFF

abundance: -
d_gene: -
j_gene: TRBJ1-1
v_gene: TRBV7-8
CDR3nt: TGTGCCAGCAGCCCCCAAACGGGGATGGGCACTGAAGCTTTCTTT
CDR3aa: CASSPQTGMGTEAFF

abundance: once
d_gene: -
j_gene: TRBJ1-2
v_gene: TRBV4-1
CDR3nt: TGCGCCAGCAGCCAAGAGTCAAACATCCACTATGGCTACACCTTC
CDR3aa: CASSQESNIHYGYTF

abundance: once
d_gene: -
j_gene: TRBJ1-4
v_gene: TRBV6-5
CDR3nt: TGTGCCAGCAGTTACTCAGGGGCTCCGGGGGAAAAACTGTTTTTT
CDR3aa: CASSYSGAPGEKLFF

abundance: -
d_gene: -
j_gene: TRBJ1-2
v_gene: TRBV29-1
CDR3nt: TGCAGCGTTGAAGAGCATGTCACCTATGGCTACACCTTC
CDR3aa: CSVEEHVTYGYTF

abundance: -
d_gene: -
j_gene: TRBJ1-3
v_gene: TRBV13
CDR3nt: TGTGCCAGCAGCTTTGGGGGCCTGGTCGGTGGAAACACCATATATTTT
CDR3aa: CASSFGGLVGGNTIYF

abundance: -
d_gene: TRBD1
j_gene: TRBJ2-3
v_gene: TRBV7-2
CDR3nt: TGTGCCAGCAGCAACCGGGACAGGGGAGGCACAGATACGCAGTATTTT
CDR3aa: CASSNRDRGGTDTQYF

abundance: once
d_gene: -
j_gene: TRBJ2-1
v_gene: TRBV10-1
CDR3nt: TGCGCCAGCAGTGAATTCGCAGGGGGGGTTAATGAGCAGTTCTTC
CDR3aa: CASSEFAGGVNEQFF

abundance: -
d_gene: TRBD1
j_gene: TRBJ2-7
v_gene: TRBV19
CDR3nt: TGTGCCAGTAGTATAGGACAGGGGGGCTACGAGCAGTACTTC
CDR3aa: CASSIGQGGYEQYF

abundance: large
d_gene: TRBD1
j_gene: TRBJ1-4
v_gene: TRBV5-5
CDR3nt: TGTGCCAGCAGCTTCCCGGGACAGGGGTTTGAGAATGAAAAACTGTTTTTT
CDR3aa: CASSFPGQGFENEKLFF

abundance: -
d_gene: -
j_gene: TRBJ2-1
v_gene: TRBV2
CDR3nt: TGTGCCAGCAGTGCGAGGGGAGAAACGCACAATGAGCAGTTCTTC
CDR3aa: CASSARGETHNEQFF

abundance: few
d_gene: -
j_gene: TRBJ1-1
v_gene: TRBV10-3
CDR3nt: TGTGCCATCAGAGGCCAAACCTGGGATACTGAAGCTTTCTTT
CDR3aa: CAIRGQTWDTEAFF

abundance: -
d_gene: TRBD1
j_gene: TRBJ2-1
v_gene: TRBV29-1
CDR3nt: TGCAGCGTTGCTTGGACAGGGGCCGATGAGCAGTTCTTC
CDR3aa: CSVAWTGADEQFF